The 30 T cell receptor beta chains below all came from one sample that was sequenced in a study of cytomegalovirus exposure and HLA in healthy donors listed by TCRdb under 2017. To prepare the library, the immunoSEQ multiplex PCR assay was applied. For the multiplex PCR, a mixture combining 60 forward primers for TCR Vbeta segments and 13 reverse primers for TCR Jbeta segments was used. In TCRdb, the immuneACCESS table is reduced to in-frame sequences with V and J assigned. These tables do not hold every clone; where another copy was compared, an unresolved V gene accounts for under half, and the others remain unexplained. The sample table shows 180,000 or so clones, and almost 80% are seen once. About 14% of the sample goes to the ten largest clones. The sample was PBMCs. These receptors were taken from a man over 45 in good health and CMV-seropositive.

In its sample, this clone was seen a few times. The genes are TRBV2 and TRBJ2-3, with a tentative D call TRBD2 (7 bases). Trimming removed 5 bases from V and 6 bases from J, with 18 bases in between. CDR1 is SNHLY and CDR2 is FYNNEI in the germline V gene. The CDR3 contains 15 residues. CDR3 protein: CASSNVGGGRDTQYF. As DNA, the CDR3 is TGTGCCAGCAGTAACGTTGGGGGGGGCAGGGATACGCAGTATTTT.

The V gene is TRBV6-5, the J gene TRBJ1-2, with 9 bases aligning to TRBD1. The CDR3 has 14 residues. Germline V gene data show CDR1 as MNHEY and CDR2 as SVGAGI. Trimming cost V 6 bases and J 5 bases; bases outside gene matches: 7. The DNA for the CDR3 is TGTGCCAGCAGAACGAGGACAGGGGAATATGGCTACACCTTC. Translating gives CASRTRTGEYGYTF.

This CDR3 reads CASSPRGLVEETQYF. Written as DNA, the CDR3 is TGTGCCAGCAGCCCTCGGGGACTCGTAGAAGAGACCCAGTACTTC. The gene calls are TRBV5-4 and TRBJ2-5, with a tentative D call TRBD2 (6 bases). The CDR3 is 15 residues long. Trimming shortened V by 4 bases and J by 3 bases, and 16 bases separated the two germline ends. Germline lookup yields CDR1 SGHNT and CDR2 YYREEE (reference sequence).

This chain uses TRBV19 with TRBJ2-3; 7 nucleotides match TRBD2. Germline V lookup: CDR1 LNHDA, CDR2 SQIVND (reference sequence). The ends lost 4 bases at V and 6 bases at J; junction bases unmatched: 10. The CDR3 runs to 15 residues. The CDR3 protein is CASSKGRGAGDTQYF. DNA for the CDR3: TGTGCCAGTAGTAAGGGACGGGGAGCGGGGGATACGCAGTATTTT.

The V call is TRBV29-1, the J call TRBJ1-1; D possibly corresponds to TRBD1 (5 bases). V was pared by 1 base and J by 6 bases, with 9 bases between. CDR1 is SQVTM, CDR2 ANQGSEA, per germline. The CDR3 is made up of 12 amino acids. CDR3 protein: CSVEVQGPEAFF. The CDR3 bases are TGCAGCGTTGAAGTTCAGGGTCCTGAAGCTTTCTTT.

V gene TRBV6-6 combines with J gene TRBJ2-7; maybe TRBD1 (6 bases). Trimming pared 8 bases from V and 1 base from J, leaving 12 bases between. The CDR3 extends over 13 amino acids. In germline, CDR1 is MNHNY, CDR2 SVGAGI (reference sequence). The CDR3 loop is CASGRQESYEQYF. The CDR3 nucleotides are TGTGCCAGCGGCCGACAGGAGTCCTACGAGCAGTACTTC.

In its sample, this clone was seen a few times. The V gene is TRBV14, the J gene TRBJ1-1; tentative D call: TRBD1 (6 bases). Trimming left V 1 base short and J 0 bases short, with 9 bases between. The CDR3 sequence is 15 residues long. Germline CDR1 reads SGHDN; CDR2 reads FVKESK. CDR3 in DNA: TGTGCCAGCAGCCAAGGTAGGGGGTTGAACACTGAAGCTTTCTTT. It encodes CASSQGRGLNTEAFF.

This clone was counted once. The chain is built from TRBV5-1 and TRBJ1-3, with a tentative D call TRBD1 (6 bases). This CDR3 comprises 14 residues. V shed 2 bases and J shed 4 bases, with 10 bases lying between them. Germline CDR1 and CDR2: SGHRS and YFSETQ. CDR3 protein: CASSLQGSGNTIYF. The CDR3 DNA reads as TGCGCCAGCAGCTTACAGGGATCGGGAAACACCATATATTTT.

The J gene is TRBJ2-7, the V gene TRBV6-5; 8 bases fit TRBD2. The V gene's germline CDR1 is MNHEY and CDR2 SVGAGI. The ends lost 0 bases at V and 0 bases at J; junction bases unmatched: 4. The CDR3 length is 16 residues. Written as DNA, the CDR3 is TGTGCCAGCAGTTACTCCGCGGGGGGAAGCTCCTACGAGCAGTACTTC. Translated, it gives CASSYSAGGSSYEQYF.

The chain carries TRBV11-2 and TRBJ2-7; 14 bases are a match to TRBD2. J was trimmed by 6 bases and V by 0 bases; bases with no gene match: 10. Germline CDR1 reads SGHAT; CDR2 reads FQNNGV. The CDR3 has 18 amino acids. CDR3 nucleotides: TGTGCCAGCAGCTTAGATGCCTTAGGGACTAGCGGGGGCTCCGAGCAGTACGTC. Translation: CASSLDALGTSGGSEQYV.

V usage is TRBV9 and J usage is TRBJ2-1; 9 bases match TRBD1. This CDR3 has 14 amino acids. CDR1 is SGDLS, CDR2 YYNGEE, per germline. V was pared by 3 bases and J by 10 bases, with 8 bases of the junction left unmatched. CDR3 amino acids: CASSATQGAGEQFF. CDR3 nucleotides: TGTGCCAGCAGCGCGACACAGGGGGCGGGGGAGCAGTTCTTC.

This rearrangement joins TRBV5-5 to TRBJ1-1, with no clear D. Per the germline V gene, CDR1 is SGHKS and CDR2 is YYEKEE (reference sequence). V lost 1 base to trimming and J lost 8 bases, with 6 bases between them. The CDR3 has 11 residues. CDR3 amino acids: CASSLMGEAFF. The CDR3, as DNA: TGTGCCAGCAGCTTGATGGGCGAAGCTTTCTTT.

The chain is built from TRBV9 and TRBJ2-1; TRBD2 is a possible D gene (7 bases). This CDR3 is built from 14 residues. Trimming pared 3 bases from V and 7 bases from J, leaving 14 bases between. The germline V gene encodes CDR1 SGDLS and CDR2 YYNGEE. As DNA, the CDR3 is TGTGCCAGCAGCGAGGGGGGGCCTTTGAATGAGCAGTTCTTC. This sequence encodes CASSEGGPLNEQFF.

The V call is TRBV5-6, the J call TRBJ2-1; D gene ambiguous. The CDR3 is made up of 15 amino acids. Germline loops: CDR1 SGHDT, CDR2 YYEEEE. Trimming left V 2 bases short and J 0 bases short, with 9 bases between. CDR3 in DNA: TGTGCCAGCAGCTTAGGAGTGAGCTCCTACAATGAGCAGTTCTTC. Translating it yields CASSLGVSSYNEQFF.

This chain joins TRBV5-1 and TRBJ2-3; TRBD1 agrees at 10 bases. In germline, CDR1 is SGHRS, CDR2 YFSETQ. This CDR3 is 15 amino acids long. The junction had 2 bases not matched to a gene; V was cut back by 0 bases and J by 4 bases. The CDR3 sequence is CASSLGQGAPDTQYF. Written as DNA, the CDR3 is TGCGCCAGCAGCTTGGGACAGGGGGCTCCAGATACGCAGTATTTT.

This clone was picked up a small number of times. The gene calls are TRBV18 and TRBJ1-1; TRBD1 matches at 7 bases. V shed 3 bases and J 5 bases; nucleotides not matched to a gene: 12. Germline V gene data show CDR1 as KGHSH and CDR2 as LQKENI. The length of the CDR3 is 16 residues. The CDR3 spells CASSPIETGMETEAFF. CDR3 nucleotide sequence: TGTGCCAGCTCACCCATCGAGACAGGGATGGAAACTGAAGCTTTCTTT.

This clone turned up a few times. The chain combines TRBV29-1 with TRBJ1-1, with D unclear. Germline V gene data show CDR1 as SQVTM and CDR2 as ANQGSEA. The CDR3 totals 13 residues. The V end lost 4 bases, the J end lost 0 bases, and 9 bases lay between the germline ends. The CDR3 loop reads CSVGEDMNTEAFF. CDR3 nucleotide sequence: TGCAGCGTTGGTGAAGACATGAACACTGAAGCTTTCTTT.

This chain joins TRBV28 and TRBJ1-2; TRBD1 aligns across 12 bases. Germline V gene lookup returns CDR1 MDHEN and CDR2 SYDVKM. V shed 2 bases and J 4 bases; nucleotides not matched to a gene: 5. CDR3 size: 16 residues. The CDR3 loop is CASSLQGQGAGYGYTF. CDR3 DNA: TGTGCCAGCAGTTTACAGGGACAGGGGGCTGGCTATGGCTACACCTTC.

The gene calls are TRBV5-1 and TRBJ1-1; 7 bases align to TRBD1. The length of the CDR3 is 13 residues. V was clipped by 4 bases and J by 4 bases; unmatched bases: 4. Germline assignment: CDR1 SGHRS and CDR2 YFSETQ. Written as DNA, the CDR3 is TGCGCCAGCAGCACGACAGGGTTCACTGAAGCTTTCTTT. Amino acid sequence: CASSTTGFTEAFF.

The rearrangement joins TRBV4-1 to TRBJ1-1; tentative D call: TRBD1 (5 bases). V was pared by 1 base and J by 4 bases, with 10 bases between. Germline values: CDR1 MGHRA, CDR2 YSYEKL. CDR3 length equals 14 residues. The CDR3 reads CASSQAGWGTEAFF. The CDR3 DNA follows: TGCGCCAGCAGCCAAGCAGGGTGGGGCACTGAAGCTTTCTTT.

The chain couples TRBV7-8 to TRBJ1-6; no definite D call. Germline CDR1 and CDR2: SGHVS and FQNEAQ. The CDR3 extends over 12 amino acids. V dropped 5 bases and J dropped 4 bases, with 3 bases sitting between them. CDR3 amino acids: CASSTYNSPLHF. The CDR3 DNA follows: TGTGCCAGCAGCACATATAATTCACCCCTCCACTTT.

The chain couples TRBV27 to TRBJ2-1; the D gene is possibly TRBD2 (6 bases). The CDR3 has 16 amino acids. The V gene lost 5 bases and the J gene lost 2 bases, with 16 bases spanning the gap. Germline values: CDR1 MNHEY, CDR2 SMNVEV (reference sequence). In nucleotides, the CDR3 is TGTGCCAGCAGTCGAATAGCGGTAGGGGCCTACAATGAGCAGTTCTTC. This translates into CASSRIAVGAYNEQFF.

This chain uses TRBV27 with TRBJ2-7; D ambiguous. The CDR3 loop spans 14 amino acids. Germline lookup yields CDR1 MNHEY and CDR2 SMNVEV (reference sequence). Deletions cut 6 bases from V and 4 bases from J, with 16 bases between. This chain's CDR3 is CASRLRVHMYEQYF. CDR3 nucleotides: TGTGCCAGCAGACTACGAGTTCATATGTACGAGCAGTACTTC.

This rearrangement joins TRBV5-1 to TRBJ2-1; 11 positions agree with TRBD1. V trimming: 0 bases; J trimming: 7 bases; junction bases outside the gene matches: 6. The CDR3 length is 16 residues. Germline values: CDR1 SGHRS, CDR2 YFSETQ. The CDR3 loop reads CASSLVSRDRGNEQFF. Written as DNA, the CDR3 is TGCGCCAGCAGCTTGGTATCCCGGGACAGGGGGAATGAGCAGTTCTTC.

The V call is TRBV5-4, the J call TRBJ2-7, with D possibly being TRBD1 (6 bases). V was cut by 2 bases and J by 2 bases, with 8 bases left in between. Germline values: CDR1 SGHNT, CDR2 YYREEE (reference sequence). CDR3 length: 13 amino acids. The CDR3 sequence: CASSLQGTYEQYF. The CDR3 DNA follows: TGTGCCAGCAGCTTACAGGGAACCTACGAGCAGTACTTC.

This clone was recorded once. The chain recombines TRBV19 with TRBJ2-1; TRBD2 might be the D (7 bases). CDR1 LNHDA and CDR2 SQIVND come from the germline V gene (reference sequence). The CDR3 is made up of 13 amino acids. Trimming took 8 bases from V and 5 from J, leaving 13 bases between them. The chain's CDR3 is CASGRGADNEQFF. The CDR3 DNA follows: TGTGCCAGTGGGAGGGGGGCGGACAATGAGCAGTTCTTC.

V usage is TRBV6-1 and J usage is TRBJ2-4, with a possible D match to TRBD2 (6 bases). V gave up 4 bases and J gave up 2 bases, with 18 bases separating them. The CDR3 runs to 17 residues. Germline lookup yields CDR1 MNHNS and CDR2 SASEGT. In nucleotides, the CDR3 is TGTGCCAGCAGTGCCCAGGGAGGTGGGAGGACCAAAAACATTCAGTACTTC. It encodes CASSAQGGGRTKNIQYF.

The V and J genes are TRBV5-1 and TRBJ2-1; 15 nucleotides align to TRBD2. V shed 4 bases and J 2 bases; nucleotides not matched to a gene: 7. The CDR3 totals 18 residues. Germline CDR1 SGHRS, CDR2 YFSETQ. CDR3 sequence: CASSPGTSGGSAYNEQFF. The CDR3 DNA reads TGCGCCAGCAGCCCTGGGACTAGCGGGGGGTCTGCCTACAATGAGCAGTTCTTC.

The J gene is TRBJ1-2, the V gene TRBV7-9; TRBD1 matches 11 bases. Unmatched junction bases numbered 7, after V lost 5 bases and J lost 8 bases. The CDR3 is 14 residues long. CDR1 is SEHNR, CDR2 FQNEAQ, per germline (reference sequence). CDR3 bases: TGTGCCAGCAGCCCGGACAGGGGGCGCGACGGCTACACCTTC. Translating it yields CASSPDRGRDGYTF.

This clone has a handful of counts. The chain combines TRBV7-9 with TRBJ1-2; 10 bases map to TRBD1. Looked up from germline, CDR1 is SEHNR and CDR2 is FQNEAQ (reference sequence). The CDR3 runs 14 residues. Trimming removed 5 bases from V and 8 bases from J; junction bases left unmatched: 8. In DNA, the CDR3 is TGTGCCAGCAGCCTCCTGGACAGGGGGGGAGGCTACACCTTC. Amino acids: CASSLLDRGGGYTF.